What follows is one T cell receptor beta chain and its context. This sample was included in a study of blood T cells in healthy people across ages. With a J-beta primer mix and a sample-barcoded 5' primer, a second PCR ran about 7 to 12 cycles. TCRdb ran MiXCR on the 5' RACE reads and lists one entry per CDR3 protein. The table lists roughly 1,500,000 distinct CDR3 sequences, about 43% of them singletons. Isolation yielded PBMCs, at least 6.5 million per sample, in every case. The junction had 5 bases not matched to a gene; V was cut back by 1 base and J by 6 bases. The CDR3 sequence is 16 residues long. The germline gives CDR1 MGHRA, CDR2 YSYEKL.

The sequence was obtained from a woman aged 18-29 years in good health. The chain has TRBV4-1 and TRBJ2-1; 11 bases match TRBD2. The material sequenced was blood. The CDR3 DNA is TGCGCCAGCAGCCAAGCGGCCGGGACTAGCGGCAATGAGCAGTTCTTC. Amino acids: CASSQAAGTSGNEQFF.